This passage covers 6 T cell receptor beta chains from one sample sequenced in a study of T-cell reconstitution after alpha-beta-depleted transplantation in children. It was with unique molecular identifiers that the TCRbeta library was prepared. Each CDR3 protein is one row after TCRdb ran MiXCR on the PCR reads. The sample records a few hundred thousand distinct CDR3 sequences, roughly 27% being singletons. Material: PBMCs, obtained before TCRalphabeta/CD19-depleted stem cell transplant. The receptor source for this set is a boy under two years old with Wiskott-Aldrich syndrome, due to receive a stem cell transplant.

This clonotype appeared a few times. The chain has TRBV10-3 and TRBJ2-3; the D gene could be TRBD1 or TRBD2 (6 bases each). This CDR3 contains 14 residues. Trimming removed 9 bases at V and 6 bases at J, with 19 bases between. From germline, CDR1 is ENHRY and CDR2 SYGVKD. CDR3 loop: CAIRRDTHLDTQYF. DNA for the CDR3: TGTGCCATTAGGCGGGACACTCACTTGGATACGCAGTATTTT.

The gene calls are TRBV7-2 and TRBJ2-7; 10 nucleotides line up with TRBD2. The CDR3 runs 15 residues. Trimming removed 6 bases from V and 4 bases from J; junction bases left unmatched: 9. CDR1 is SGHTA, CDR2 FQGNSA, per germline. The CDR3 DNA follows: TGTGCCAGCAGTAGCCCGGGACTAGCGACTTACGAGCAGTACTTC. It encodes CASSSPGLATYEQYF.

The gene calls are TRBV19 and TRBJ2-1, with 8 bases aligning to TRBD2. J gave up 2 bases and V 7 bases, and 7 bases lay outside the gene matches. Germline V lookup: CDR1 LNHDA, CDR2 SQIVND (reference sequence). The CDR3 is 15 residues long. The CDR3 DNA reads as TGTGCCAGTACCTCTAGCGGGTTCACCTACAATGAGCAGTTCTTC. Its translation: CASTSSGFTYNEQFF.

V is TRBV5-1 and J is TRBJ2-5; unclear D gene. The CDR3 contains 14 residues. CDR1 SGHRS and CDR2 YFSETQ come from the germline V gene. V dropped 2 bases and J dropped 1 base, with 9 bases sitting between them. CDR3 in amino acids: CASSLDWTQETQYF. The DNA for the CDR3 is TGCGCCAGCAGCTTAGACTGGACCCAAGAGACCCAGTACTTC. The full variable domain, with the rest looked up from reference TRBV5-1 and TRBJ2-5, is KAGVTQTPRYLIKTRGQQVTLSCSPISGHRSVSWYQQTPGQGLQFLFEYFSETQRNKGNFPGRFSGRQFSNSRSEMNVSTLELGDSALYLCASSLDWTQETQYFGPGTRLLVL.

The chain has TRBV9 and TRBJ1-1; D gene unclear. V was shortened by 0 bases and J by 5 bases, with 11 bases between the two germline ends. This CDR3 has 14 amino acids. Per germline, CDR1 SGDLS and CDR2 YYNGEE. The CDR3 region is CASSVGLSQTEAFF. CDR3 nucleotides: TGTGCCAGCAGCGTAGGGTTGTCCCAGACTGAAGCTTTCTTT.

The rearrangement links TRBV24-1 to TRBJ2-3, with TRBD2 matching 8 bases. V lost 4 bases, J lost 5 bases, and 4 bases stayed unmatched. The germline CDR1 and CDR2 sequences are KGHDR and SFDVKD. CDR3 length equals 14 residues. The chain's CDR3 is CATSEREVEDTQYF. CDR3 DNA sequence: TGTGCCACCAGTGAGCGGGAGGTGGAAGATACGCAGTATTTT.